The 28 T cell receptor beta chains reported below all come from one sample, sequenced in a study of tumor and adjacent non-tumor tissue in lung cancer. RNA was extracted from bulk tissue without any cell sorting. The normal lung tissue was taken more than 3 cm from the tumor edge. Three rounds of nested PCR, following a modified ARM-PCR protocol, produced the TCRbeta library. TCRdb re-analysed the multiplex PCR reads in MiXCR, keeping a single row per CDR3 protein. This sample has 60,000 to 85,000 distinct CDR3 sequences; over 65% occur once, and the top ten carry approximately 40%. The sequencing sample was made of distant non-tumor lung tissue. The receptors stem from a man in his 70s with non-small cell lung cancer.

V is TRBV11-2 and J is TRBJ2-3; 7 nucleotides align to TRBD1. V was clipped by 10 bases and J by 4 bases; unmatched bases: 11. Germline V gives CDR1 SGHAT, CDR2 FQNNGV. The CDR3 contains 14 residues. The CDR3 region has the DNA TGTGCCAACGACTCACAGGGGTTCTCAGATACGCAGTATTTT. Translation gives CANDSQGFSDTQYF.

The chain uses TRBV5-6 and TRBJ2-4, with TRBD1 matching 8 bases. This CDR3 spans 17 amino acids. From germline, CDR1 is SGHDT and CDR2 YYEEEE. The trim removed 4 bases at V and 9 bases at J, leaving 18 bases unmatched. CDR3 sequence reads: CASSPTGTGVVGSIQYF. In DNA, the CDR3 is TGTGCCAGCAGCCCTACCGGGACAGGTGTCGTTGGAAGCATTCAGTACTTC.

Turning to this clonotype: One end of the junction varies from germline; a read error may be responsible. The chain uses TRBV6-1 and TRBJ2-7; TRBD1 aligns across 8 bases. This CDR3 contains 13 residues. Per germline, CDR1 MNHNS and CDR2 SASEGT. CDR3 sequence (DNA): TGTGTCAGCATCGGGACAGGCTTGAACGACCAGTACTTC. This translates into CVSIGTGLNDQYF.

The V gene is TRBV5-4, the J gene TRBJ2-7, with TRBD2 matching 10 bases. With 5 bases clipped from V and 0 bases from J, the junction kept 11 bases outside the gene matches. This CDR3 comprises 17 residues. CDR1 and CDR2 from the germline V gene are SGHNT and YYREEE (reference sequence). The CDR3 protein is CASSRDLAGALSYEQYF. The DNA for the CDR3 is TGTGCCAGCAGTAGGGATCTAGCGGGAGCCCTCTCCTACGAGCAGTACTTC.

The rearrangement joins TRBV20-1 to TRBJ2-2; 8 bases are a match to TRBD2. With 8 bases clipped from V and 5 bases from J, the junction kept 28 bases outside the gene matches. Germline CDR1 is DFQATT and CDR2 is SNEGSKA (reference sequence). The CDR3 totals 20 residues. CDR3 DNA: TGCAGTCCTACTCCCGGCGGGAGGTTGGGACCAGGAGGTAGTACCGGGGAGCTGTTTTTT. This translates into CSPTPGGRLGPGGSTGELFF.

Regarding this clonotype: With a much larger clone just one base away, this may be a read error. The chain recombines TRBV1 with TRBJ2-7; the table calls TRBD2, which could not be checked here. TRBV1 constitutes a pseudogene. This CDR3 region has 14 residues. The CDR3: CTSRPSGRSYEQYF. The DNA for the CDR3 is TGCACCAGCAGGCCTAGCGGGAGAAGCTACGAGCAGTACTTC.

This chain connects TRBV4-1 to TRBJ2-2; D gene uncertain. The CDR3 consists of 15 residues. CDR1 and CDR2 from the germline V gene are MGHRA and YSYEKL. Between the trimmed V and J ends, which lost 3 bases and 7 bases, there was a span of 15 bases. The CDR3 loop reads CASSHLSDGHGELFF. The CDR3 nucleotides read TGCGCCAGCAGCCACTTAAGCGACGGCCACGGGGAGCTGTTTTTT.

Points on this clonotype: One end of the junction is discordant with germline, which a read error may explain. The chain employs TRBV4-2 and TRBJ2-2, with 9 bases identical to TRBD2. The germline V gene has CDR1 LGHNA and CDR2 YNFKEQ. CDR3 size: 17 residues. The CDR3 reads CASRQDYRGGATGELFF. The DNA of the CDR3 is TGTGCCAGCAGGCAAGATTATCGCGGGGGGGCCACCGGGGAGTTGTTTTTT.

Here the CDR3 reads CASSLGVARLAETQYF. CDR3 coding DNA: TGTGCCAGCAGCTTAGGTGTGGCTAGACTAGCGGAAACCCAGTACTTC. The chain uses TRBV11-3 and TRBJ2-5; the match to TRBD2 covers 9 bases. Trimming took 1 base from V and 8 from J; bases not matched to a gene: 11. This CDR3 comprises 16 residues. CDR1 and CDR2 (germline): SGHNT, YENEEA.

Concerning this clonotype: Its ends do not fully match the called genes, so a read error is possible. The chain joins TRBV19 to TRBJ2-1; no clear D. The CDR3 extends over 14 amino acids. Germline-derived CDR1 and CDR2 are LNHDA and SQIVND (reference sequence). The CDR3: CASNIIGVYNEQFF. The DNA of the CDR3 is TGTGCCAGTAATATAATTGGGGTCTACAATGAGCAGTTCTTC. Combining the CDR3 with reference TRBV19 and TRBJ2-1 gives the whole variable domain DGGITQSPKYLFRKEGQNVTLSCEQNLNHDAMYWYRQDPGQGLRLIYYSQIVNDFQKGDIAEGYSVSREKKESFPLTVTSAQKNPTAFYLCASNIIGVYNEQFFGPGTRLTVL.

This rearrangement joins TRBV11-2 to TRBJ1-1; D not resolved. Germline values: CDR1 SGHAT, CDR2 FQNNGV. The length of the CDR3 is 15 residues. The V and J ends lost 3 bases and 5 bases respectively, with 16 bases between them. In nucleotides, the CDR3 is TGTGCCAGCAGCTTCTCCAATACAAGGAATACTGAAGCTTTCTTT. It translates to CASSFSNTRNTEAFF.

Comment on this clonotype: A much more abundant neighbour one base away suggests this may be a read error. The chain employs TRBV30 and TRBJ1-1; D gene unclear. This CDR3 has 13 amino acids. V was cut by 4 bases and J by 1 base, with 10 bases left in between. In germline, CDR1 is GTSNPN, CDR2 SVGIG (reference sequence). Here the CDR3 reads CAWNPGSNTEAFF. In nucleotides, the CDR3 is TGTGCCTGGAACCCAGGCTCGAACACTGAAGCTTTCTTT.

Regarding this clonotype: Being one base from a much bigger clone, this may be a read error. The J gene is TRBJ2-2, the V gene TRBV6-1; perhaps TRBD1 as D (5 bases). V gave up 5 bases and J gave up 4 bases, with 20 bases separating them. Per the germline V gene, CDR1 is MNHNS and CDR2 is SASEGT. The CDR3 contains 17 residues. As DNA, the CDR3 is TGTGCCAGCAGTAGCCCGGCACAGGCTATTTCCACCGGGGAGCTGTTTTTT. It encodes CASSSPAQAISTGELFF.

A note on this clonotype: One junction end does not reproduce the germline sequence, and a read error may be involved. The rearrangement joins TRBV10-3 to TRBJ1-5; a possible D gene is TRBD1 (5 bases). Germline-derived CDR1 and CDR2 are ENHRY and SYGVKD. CDR3 length equals 15 residues. CDR3 loop: CVISIRGEGDQPQHF. The CDR3 DNA reads TGTGTCATCAGTATAAGAGGGGAAGGGGATCAGCCCCAGCATTTT.

On this clonotype itself: Given the absence of the conserved phenylalanine or tryptophan at the CDR3 end, a read error is likely. The rearrangement joins TRBV11-3 to TRBJ2-3; TRBD1 matches 7 bases. The CDR3 contains 15 residues. Germline V gene data show CDR1 as SGHNT and CDR2 as YENEEA. Here the CDR3 DNA reads TGTACCAGTAGCCCAAGACAGGGAGCCACAGATACGCAGTATTTA. This codes for CTSSPRQGATDTQYL.

The chain has TRBV14 and TRBJ2-5; D ambiguous. This CDR3 is built from 15 residues. The germline V gene encodes CDR1 SGHDN and CDR2 FVKESK. Trimming took off 7 bases at V and 1 base at J, with 16 bases between the two ends. The CDR3, as DNA: TGTGCCAGCACCCCCGCGCCCCCGTTCCAAGAGACCCAGTACTTC. Protein: CASTPAPPFQETQYF.

Regarding this clonotype: The conserved closing phenylalanine or tryptophan is absent in this CDR3, likely reflecting a read error. This chain links TRBV4-2 with TRBJ1-1; no clear D. V was pared by 1 base and J by 4 bases, with 13 bases between. Germline V gene data show CDR1 as LGHNA and CDR2 as YNFKEQ. CDR3 size: 15 residues. CDR3 nucleotides: TGTGCCAGCAGCCAAGGGGGAGAGGCGGGCACTGAAGCTTTCTTA. Its protein is CASSQGGEAGTEAFL.

This clonotype was detected many times. The gene calls are TRBV29-1 and TRBJ1-2; D not resolved. This CDR3 has 13 amino acids. V shed 3 bases and J shed 2 bases, with 10 bases lying between them. Germline V gene sequence: CDR1 SQVTM, CDR2 ANQGSEA. DNA of the CDR3: TGCAGCGTTGAGTACGGGCTCAACTATGGCTACACCTTC. Translated: CSVEYGLNYGYTF. Together with reference TRBV29-1 and TRBJ1-2, the CDR3 gives the full variable domain: SAVISQKPSRDICQRGTSLTIQCQVDSQVTMMFWYRQQPGQSLTLIATANQGSEATYESGFVIDKFPISRPNLTFSTLTVSNMSPEDSSIYLCSVEYGLNYGYTFGSGTRLTVV.

The genes are TRBV20-1 and TRBJ1-6, with D tentatively TRBD1 (5 bases). The CDR3 is made up of 14 amino acids. Germline V gene lookup returns CDR1 DFQATT and CDR2 SNEGSKA (reference sequence). The germline V and J ends were trimmed by 6 bases and 7 bases, with 16 bases remaining between them. CDR3 protein: CSATNDSENSPLHF. The CDR3 DNA is TGCAGTGCCACTAACGACAGCGAAAATTCACCCCTCCACTTT.

This rearrangement joins TRBV10-2 to TRBJ2-1; tentatively, D is TRBD1 or TRBD2 (5 bases each). The germline CDR1 and CDR2 sequences are WSHSY and SAAADI. V lost 6 bases, J lost 12 bases, and 24 bases lay in between. CDR3 length: 15 residues. CDR3 coding DNA: TGCGCCAGCAGGTCCCGGGGACCCTCCTCTCATGTGCAGTTCTTC. Its protein product is CASRSRGPSSHVQFF.

A note on this clonotype: An end of the junction does not agree with germline; a read error may underlie this. The CDR3 loop is CNAHTGGSYGYTF. The CDR3 DNA is TGCAATGCTCACACAGGGGGCAGCTATGGCTACACGTTC. The chain links TRBV20-1 to TRBJ1-2, with TRBD1 matching over 9 bases. Germline values: CDR1 DFQATT, CDR2 SNEGSKA (reference sequence). This CDR3 has 13 residues.

This clonotype was counted only a few times. This chain uses TRBV28 with TRBJ1-6; 9 bases fit TRBD1. J lost 6 bases, V lost 5 bases, and 11 bases had no gene match. This CDR3 comprises 17 residues. Per the germline V gene, CDR1 is MDHEN and CDR2 is SYDVKM. The DNA for the CDR3 is TGTGCCAGCAGTCTGGGACAGGGCATCGGTCTTAATTCACCCCTCCACTTT. This encodes CASSLGQGIGLNSPLHF.

In the case of this clonotype: Without the conserved terminal phenylalanine or tryptophan, this CDR3 likely stems from a read error. The chain recombines TRBV11-3 with TRBJ1-1; TRBD1 might be the D (5 bases). The CDR3 contains 16 residues. Germline lookup yields CDR1 SGHNT and CDR2 YENEEA. The CDR3 is CASSFRDRILKTEAFL. CDR3 nucleotides: TGTGCCAGCAGCTTCCGTGACAGAATCCTGAAGACTGAAGCTTTCCTT.

Notes on this clonotype: The CDR3 end shows no conserved phenylalanine or tryptophan, and so a read error is likely. The chain carries TRBV12-3 or TRBV12-4 and TRBJ2-5, with D possibly matching TRBD2 (5 bases). The CDR3 is 15 residues long. As DNA, the CDR3 is TGTGCCAGCAGTGCGCTAGTGGGAGTGGTGGAGACACAGTACATC. It is translated as CASSALVGVVETQYI.

A few counts support this clonotype. A much larger clonotype is one base distant, so this may be a read error. The chain couples TRBV20-1 to TRBJ2-5, with TRBD1 as a possible D gene (5 bases). CDR1 is DFQATT and CDR2 is SNEGSKA in the germline V gene (reference sequence). The CDR3 covers 12 residues. DNA of the CDR3: TGCAATGCTAGACCCAGGGCAGAGACCCAGTACTTC. This encodes CNARPRAETQYF.

About this clonotype itself: Mismatch with germline at one junction end may stem from a read error. The chain has TRBV29-1 and TRBJ2-1; D unclear. Germline V gene sequence: CDR1 SQVTM, CDR2 ANQGSEA. CDR3 length: 14 amino acids. CDR3 DNA sequence: TGCAGCATGGAGTCGTGGAGCTCCTACAATGAGCAGCTCTTC. The encoded protein is CSMESWSSYNEQLF.

This clonotype came up once. Germline and junction disagree at one end, which may indicate a read error. The chain is built from TRBV11-2 and TRBJ1-6; D is unclear. Germline V gives CDR1 SGHAT, CDR2 FQNNGV. The CDR3 covers 18 residues. CDR3 residues: CASSSREGGSSYNSPHHF. The CDR3, as DNA: TGTGCCAGCAGCTCACGAGAGGGAGGAAGTTCCTATAATTCACCCCACCACTTT.

Remarks on this clonotype: One end of the junction is discordant with germline, which a read error may explain. The rearrangement uses TRBV29-1 and TRBJ1-1; 10 bases align to TRBD1. The V gene's germline CDR1 is SQVTM and CDR2 ANQGSEA. CDR3 size: 15 residues. In DNA, the CDR3 is TGCAGCGTTGGGGGGGACAGGGGCTTAAAAAATGGGGCTTACTTT. This encodes CSVGGDRGLKNGAYF. The variable domain in full, completed from reference TRBV29-1 and TRBJ1-1, reads SAVISQKPSRDICQRGTSLTIQCQVDSQVTMMFWYRQQPGQSLTLIATANQGSEATYESGFVIDKFPISRPNLTFSTLTVSNMSPEDSSIYLCSVGGDRGLKNGAYFGQGTRLTVV.